This entry concerns a single T cell receptor (beta chain). Its specificity is not known. Sequencing used immunoSEQ multiplex PCR; TCRdb keeps in-frame clones, though not all of them. This table holds roughly 50,000 clones, 86% found once. This entry comes from a study of T cell responses to AZD1222 COVID-19 vaccine. Findings of the study overall: At 160-218 and 743-854, vaccine-associated CD4 TCRs were dominant, and they spanned spike.

Trimming removed 7 bases from V and 2 bases from J; junction bases left unmatched: 5. Germline-derived CDR1 and CDR2 are KGHDR and SFDVKD. The CDR3 spans 14 residues. Source: peripheral blood, taken 28 days after the second AZD1222 dose. This clonotype was sampled from an adult who received the AZD1222 COVID-19 vaccine. V and J are TRBV24-1 and TRBJ2-7; 9 bases line up with TRBD2. The CDR3 nucleotides read TGTGCCACCAGCGGTAGCGGGAGTACCTACGAGCAGTACTTC. Amino acid sequence: CATSGSGSTYEQYF.